Listed below are T cell receptor beta chains from one sample, sequenced in a study of T-cell memory formation after mild COVID-19. TCRdb called the 5' RACE reads again in MiXCR, with one record for every CDR3 protein. Of 350,000 or so distinct CDR3 sequences listed, over 20% are singletons. Sequenced: PBMCs or a T cell subset sorted from them (not recorded which). The receptors were sampled from an adult woman who had mild COVID-19 (a few samples of this study predate the infection). Cell type and time point are not known. Each CDR3 is given with its conserved first and last residue. A D gene is named only where the DNA matches it firmly. Expanded clones get a size class; other rows say once, few or many, or leave the size out.

d_call	clone_size	cdr3_length	v_call	j_call	cdr3_aa	cdr3_nt
-	-	16	TRBV7-3	TRBJ2-1	CASSLIGGLSYNEQFF	TGTGCCAGCAGCTTAATTGGGGGCCTCTCCTACAATGAGCAGTTCTTC
-	many	16	TRBV5-1	TRBJ2-2	CASSYPGAGNTGELFF	TGCGCCAGCAGCTATCCAGGGGCTGGGAACACCGGGGAGCTGTTTTTT
TRBD1	few	13	TRBV6-4	TRBJ1-1	CASSDVERGQAFF	TGTGCCAGCAGCGACGTGGAGAGGGGGCAAGCTTTCTTT
-	few	18	TRBV4-1	TRBJ2-3	CASSQGRLGRQGQDTQYF	TGCGCCAGCAGCCAAGGGAGGTTGGGCAGGCAGGGCCAAGATACGCAGTATTTT
-	few	15	TRBV18	TRBJ2-1	CASSPQGTKYNEQFF	TGTGCCAGCTCACCCCAGGGGACTAAGTACAATGAGCAGTTCTTC
TRBD1	many	15	TRBV7-2	TRBJ1-1	CASSFQNAGGTEAFF	TGTGCCAGCAGCTTCCAAAACGCAGGGGGCACTGAAGCTTTCTTT
-	many	12	TRBV25-1	TRBJ1-2	CASSKQGYGYTF	TGTGCCAGCAGTAAACAGGGCTATGGCTACACCTTC
-	few	11	TRBV30	TRBJ2-5	CAWSVWETQYF	TGTGCCTGGAGTGTATGGGAGACCCAGTACTTC
-	few	13	TRBV20-1	TRBJ1-2	CSAGVGGRRGYTF	TGCAGTGCCGGGGTCGGGGGGCGCCGCGGCTACACCTTC
TRBD1	few	14	TRBV4-1	TRBJ2-1	CASSQGTGANEQFF	TGCGCCAGCAGCCAAGGGACAGGGGCGAATGAGCAGTTCTTC